These T cell receptor beta chains were read from a single sample in a study of shared clonotypes between healthy human individuals. Method: immunoSEQ multiplex PCR; TCRdb's copy keeps in-frame clones and lacks some. The sample has 2,100,000 or so clones, approximately 94% seen once. Material for sequencing was naive CD4+ T cells sorted from blood. All receptors derive from a man aged 18 to 30 in good health. The CDR3 runs from the conserved cysteine through the conserved F or W. A D gene is named only where the DNA matches it firmly. Clone size, where shown, is once, few, many, or a class for clones that have expanded.

>TRBJ2-1|-|TRBV29-1|-
CSVMDLYEQFF
TGCAGCGTAATGGATCTGTATGAGCAGTTCTTC
>TRBJ1-2|TRBD1|TRBV5-1|-
CASSLQGDGYTF
TGCGCCAGCAGCCTTCAGGGGGATGGCTACACCTTC
>TRBJ1-5|TRBD1|TRBV7-9|-
CASLRGQGGLSGQPQHF
TGTGCCAGCTTAAGGGGACAGGGGGGGCTGAGTGGTCAGCCCCAGCATTTT
>TRBJ1-2|-|TRBV28|once
CASRAPGSYGYTF
TGTGCCAGCAGGGCTCCGGGAAGCTATGGCTACACCTTC
>TRBJ1-2|-|TRBV19|-
CASSPGLARANYGYTF
TGTGCCAGTTCCCCAGGGCTGGCCAGGGCTAACTATGGCTACACCTTC
>TRBJ2-3|-|TRBV6-1|-
CASSVLSTDTQYF
TGTGCCAGCAGTGTTCTGAGCACAGATACGCAGTATTTT
>TRBJ2-7|-|TRBV12-5|-
CASARGLYEQYF
TGTGCTAGTGCCCGGGGGCTGTACGAGCAGTACTTC
>TRBJ1-1|-|TRBV9|-
CASSVDMNTEAFF
TGTGCCAGCAGCGTAGACATGAACACTGAAGCTTTCTTT
>TRBJ2-7|-|TRBV4-1|-
CASSQYPLSYEQYF
TGCGCCAGCAGCCAATACCCCTTATCGTACGAGCAGTACTTC
>TRBJ2-1|TRBD2|TRBV9|-
CASSVTSGSTNEQFF
TGTGCCAGCAGCGTCACTAGCGGGAGTACCAATGAGCAGTTCTTC
>TRBJ1-1|-|TRBV6-5|-
CASSRGSKGNTEAFF
TGTGCCAGCTCTCGGGGCAGCAAGGGGAACACTGAAGCTTTCTTT
>TRBJ1-6|TRBD1|TRBV30|-
CAWSVRQGQNSPLHF
TGTGCCTGGAGTGTACGACAGGGTCAGAATTCACCCCTCCACTTT
>TRBJ2-4|TRBD1|TRBV25-1|-
CARRTGGHIQYF
TGTGCCAGACGGACAGGGGGGCACATTCAGTACTTC
>TRBJ2-1|TRBD2|TRBV6-5|-
CASSYSLASGRNEQFF
TGTGCCAGCAGTTACTCCTTGGCTAGCGGGAGAAATGAGCAGTTCTTC
>TRBJ2-3|TRBD2|TRBV10-1|-
CASSPSGFPGDTQYF
TGCGCCAGCAGTCCTAGCGGTTTTCCAGGGGATACGCAGTATTTT
>TRBJ2-2|-|TRBV27|once
CASSLGRGYGELFF
TGTGCCAGCAGTTTGGGTCGGGGGTACGGGGAGCTGTTTTTT
>TRBJ1-1|-|TRBV2|-
CASGVNTEAFF
TGTGCAAGCGGAGTGAACACTGAAGCTTTCTTT
>TRBJ2-7|TRBD1|TRBV19|-
CASSISPGQAYEQYF
TGTGCCAGTAGTATATCTCCGGGACAGGCTTACGAGCAGTACTTC
>TRBJ1-1|-|TRBV9|-
CASSVPGENTEAFF
TGTGCCAGCAGCGTACCGGGCGAGAACACTGAAGCTTTCTTT
>TRBJ1-1|-|TRBV2|-
CASSGATEAFF
TGTGCCAGCAGCGGGGCCACTGAAGCTTTCTTT
>TRBJ1-6|-|TRBV18|-
CASSHGDNSPLHF
TGTGCCAGCTCACACGGGGATAATTCACCCCTCCACTTT
>TRBJ1-4|-|TRBV6-1|-
CASSEGGLAEKLFF
TGTGCCAGCAGTGAAGGGGGGTTGGCCGAAAAACTGTTTTTT
>TRBJ2-3|-|TRBV6-4|-
CASSDLGGSTDTQYF
TGTGCCAGCAGTGACTTGGGGGGAAGCACAGATACGCAGTATTTT
>TRBJ2-2|-|TRBV5-1|-
CASSEQGNTGELFF
TGCGCCAGCAGCGAACAGGGAAACACCGGGGAGCTGTTTTTT
>TRBJ1-1|-|TRBV9|-
CASSVPAGGVGTEAFF
TGTGCCAGCAGCGTACCGGCCGGGGGAGTCGGCACTGAAGCTTTCTTT
>TRBJ1-5|-|TRBV6-5|once
CASRSGGEGQPQHF
TGTGCCAGCCGCAGCGGCGGGGAAGGGCAGCCCCAGCATTTT
>TRBJ2-7|-|TRBV2|-
CASLFSGKEQYF
TGTGCCAGTCTATTCTCGGGTAAAGAGCAGTACTTC